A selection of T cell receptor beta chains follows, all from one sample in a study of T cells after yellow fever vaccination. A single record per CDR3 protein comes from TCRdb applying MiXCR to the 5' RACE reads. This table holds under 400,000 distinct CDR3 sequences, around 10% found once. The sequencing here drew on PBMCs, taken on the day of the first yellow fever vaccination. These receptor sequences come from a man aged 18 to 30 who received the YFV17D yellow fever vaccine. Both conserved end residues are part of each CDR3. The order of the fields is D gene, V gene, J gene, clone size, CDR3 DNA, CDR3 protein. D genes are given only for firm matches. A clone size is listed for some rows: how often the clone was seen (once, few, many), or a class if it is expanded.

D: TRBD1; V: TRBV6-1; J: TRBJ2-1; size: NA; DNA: TGTGCCAGCAGTGAATACAGGGGGGCCTACAATGAGCAGTTCTTC; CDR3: CASSEYRGAYNEQFF
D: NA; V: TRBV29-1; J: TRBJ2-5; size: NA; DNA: TGCAGCGTTGAAGGGCAGGGGCGTCAGACCCAGTACTTC; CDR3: CSVEGQGRQTQYF
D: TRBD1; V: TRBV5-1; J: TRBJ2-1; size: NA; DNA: TGCGCCAGCAGCTTGGCTGGGGGACAGGGGGCGCGGGACAATGAGCAGTTCTTC; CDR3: CASSLAGGQGARDNEQFF
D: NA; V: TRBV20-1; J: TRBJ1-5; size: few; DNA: TGCAGTGCAACCGGGAGACTTGATCAGCCCCAGCATTTT; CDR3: CSATGRLDQPQHF
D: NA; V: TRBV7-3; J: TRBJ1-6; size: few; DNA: TGTGCCAGCAGCTTAGGAGGCTCCCGTGTAAACCCCCTCCACTTT; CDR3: CASSLGGSRVNPLHF
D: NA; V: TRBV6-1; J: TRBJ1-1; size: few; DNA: TGTGCCAGCAGTGTCTACAGGGAGGATACTGAAGCTTTCTTT; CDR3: CASSVYREDTEAFF
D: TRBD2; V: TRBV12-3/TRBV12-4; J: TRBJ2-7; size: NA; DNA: TGTGCCAGCAGGGGGGGGGAACTCTACGAGCAGTACTTC; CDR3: CASRGGELYEQYF
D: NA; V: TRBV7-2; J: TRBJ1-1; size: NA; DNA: TGTGCCAGCAGCCCCAGGTTCCTGAACACTGAAGCTTTCTTT; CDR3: CASSPRFLNTEAFF
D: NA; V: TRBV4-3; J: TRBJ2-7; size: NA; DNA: TGCGCCAGCAGCCAAGAGGGTGTGCGGGACGAGCAGTACTTC; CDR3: CASSQEGVRDEQYF
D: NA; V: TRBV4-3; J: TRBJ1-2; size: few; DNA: TGCGCCAGCAGCCAAGATTACGCGGTGACGTCGGCCCCCTATGGCTACACCTTC; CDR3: CASSQDYAVTSAPYGYTF
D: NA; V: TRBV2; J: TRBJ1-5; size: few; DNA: TGTGCCAGCAGTGGAGGGCAGGGGCATAGCAATCAGCCCCAGCATTTT; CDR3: CASSGGQGHSNQPQHF
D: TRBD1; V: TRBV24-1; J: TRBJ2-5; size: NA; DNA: TGTGCCACCAGTGATGTCCGGGACAGGGGGATAGAGACCCAGTACTTC; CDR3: CATSDVRDRGIETQYF
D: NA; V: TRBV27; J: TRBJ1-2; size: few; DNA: TGTGCCAGCAGTAGAGGCTCGTGGGGCTATGGCTACACCTTC; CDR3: CASSRGSWGYGYTF
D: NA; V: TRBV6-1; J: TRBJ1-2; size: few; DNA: TGTGCCAGCAGTGAACAGGGTTTGGCTAACTATGGCTACACCTTC; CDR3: CASSEQGLANYGYTF
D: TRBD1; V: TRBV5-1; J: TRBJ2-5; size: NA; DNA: TGCGCCAGCAACGGACAGGGGGAGACCCAGTACTTC; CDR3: CASNGQGETQYF
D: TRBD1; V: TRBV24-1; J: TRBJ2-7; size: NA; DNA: TGTGCCACCAGTATCTCGTTGACAGGGGAGATGAGGCAGTACTTC; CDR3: CATSISLTGEMRQYF
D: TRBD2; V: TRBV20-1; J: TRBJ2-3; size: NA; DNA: TGCAGTGCTCCTAGCGGGGGGGTTGGAGATACGCCGTATTTT; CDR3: CSAPSGGVGDTPYF
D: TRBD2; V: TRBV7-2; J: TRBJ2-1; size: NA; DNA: TGTGCCAGCAGTTTTGGACTAGCGGGGGGCCCACAGTTCTTC; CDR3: CASSFGLAGGPQFF
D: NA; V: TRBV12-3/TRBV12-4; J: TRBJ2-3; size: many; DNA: TGTGCCAGCAGTTTGAGGGACGGGGTATTCACAGATACGCAGTATTTT; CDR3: CASSLRDGVFTDTQYF
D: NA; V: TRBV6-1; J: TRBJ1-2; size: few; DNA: TGTGCCAGCACCCCCTCCGGGACACTCTCTTTCAACTATGGCTACACCTTC; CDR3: CASTPSGTLSFNYGYTF
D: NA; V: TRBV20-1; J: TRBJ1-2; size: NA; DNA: TGCAGTGCTAGTGGTGGCATCAACTATGGCTACACCTTC; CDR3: CSASGGINYGYTF
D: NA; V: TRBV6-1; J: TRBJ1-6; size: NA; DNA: TGTGCCAGCAGCCTGGAGGGTGGGAGGTCACCCCTCCACTTT; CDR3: CASSLEGGRSPLHF
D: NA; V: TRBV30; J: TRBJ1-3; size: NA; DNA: TGTGCCTGGAGTGGGACCTTAGAGTATTGGGGTTCTGGAAACACCATATATTTT; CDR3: CAWSGTLEYWGSGNTIYF
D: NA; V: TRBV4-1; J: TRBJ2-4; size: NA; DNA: TGCGCCAGCAGCCAACCCAGGGACGGAGCCAAAAACATTCAGTACTTC; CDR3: CASSQPRDGAKNIQYF
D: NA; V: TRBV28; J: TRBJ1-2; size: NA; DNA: TGTGCCAGCAGTTTAGGGGTGTGGGAGCGATATGGCTACACCTTC; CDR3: CASSLGVWERYGYTF
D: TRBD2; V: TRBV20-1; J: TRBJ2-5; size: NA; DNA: TGCAGTGCCCCCTGGGCGGGGGTGGAGACCCAGTACTTC; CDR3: CSAPWAGVETQYF
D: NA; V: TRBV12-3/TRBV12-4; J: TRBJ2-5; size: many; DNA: TGTGCCAGCAGCACGATGGAGCGACGAGAGACCCAGTACTTC; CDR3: CASSTMERRETQYF
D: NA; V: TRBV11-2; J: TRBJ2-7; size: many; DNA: TGTGCCAGCAGCTCCTATTCCTACGAGCAGTACTTC; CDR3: CASSSYSYEQYF
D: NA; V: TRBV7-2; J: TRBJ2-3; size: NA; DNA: TGTGCCAGCAGCTTTGCCGGGACACCAGATACGCAGTATTTT; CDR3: CASSFAGTPDTQYF
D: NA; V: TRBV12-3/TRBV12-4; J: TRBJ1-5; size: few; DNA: TGTGCCAGCAGTAACGACAGAAATCAGCCCCAGCATTTT; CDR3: CASSNDRNQPQHF
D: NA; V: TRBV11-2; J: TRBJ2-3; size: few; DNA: TGTGCCAGCAGCCGAGCAGAGGACCCCTTAACAGATACGCAGTATTTT; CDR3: CASSRAEDPLTDTQYF
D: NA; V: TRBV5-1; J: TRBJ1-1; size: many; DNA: TGCGCCAGCAGCTTGGTGATGTTTGGGAACACTGAAGCTTTCTTT; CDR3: CASSLVMFGNTEAFF
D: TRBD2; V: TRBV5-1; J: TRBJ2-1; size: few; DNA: TGCGCCAGCAGCCCCGGGGACTACTACAATGAGCAGTTCTTC; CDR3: CASSPGDYYNEQFF
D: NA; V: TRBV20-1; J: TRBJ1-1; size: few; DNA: TGCAGTGCTAGGCCGGGACACCAGAACACTGAAGCTTTCTTT; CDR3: CSARPGHQNTEAFF
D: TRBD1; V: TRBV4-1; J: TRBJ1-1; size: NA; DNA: TGCGCCAGCAGCCAATCCAGGGGGCAAGCCACCCTGAACACTGAAGCTTTCTTT; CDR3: CASSQSRGQATLNTEAFF
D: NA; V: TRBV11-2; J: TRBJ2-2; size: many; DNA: TGTGCCAGCAGCTTGGTACGGAACACCGGGGAGCTGTTTTTT; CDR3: CASSLVRNTGELFF
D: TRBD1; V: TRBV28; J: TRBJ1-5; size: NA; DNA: TGTGCCACCAGGGTACAGGGGAAACAGCCCCAGCATTTT; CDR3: CATRVQGKQPQHF